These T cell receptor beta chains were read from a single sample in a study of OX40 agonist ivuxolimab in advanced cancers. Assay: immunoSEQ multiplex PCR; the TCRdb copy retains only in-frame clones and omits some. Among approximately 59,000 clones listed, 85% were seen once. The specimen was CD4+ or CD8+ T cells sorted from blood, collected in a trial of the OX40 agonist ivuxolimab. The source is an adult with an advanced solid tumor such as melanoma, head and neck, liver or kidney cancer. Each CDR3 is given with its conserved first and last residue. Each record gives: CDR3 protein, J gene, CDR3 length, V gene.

CASRTYQETQYF TRBJ2-5 12 TRBV7-9
CASNSAAGGVSEQFF TRBJ2-1 15 TRBV28
CASSDRSRGQGADTQYF TRBJ2-3 17 TRBV6-1
CASSQEGQGGFGANVLTF TRBJ2-6 18 TRBV4-3
CASGQLEGEKLFF TRBJ1-4 13 TRBV2
CASSPQGQGAAGPLGYTF TRBJ1-2 18 TRBV14
CASSPRSGGTDTQYF TRBJ2-3 15 TRBV18
CASSFSLTGRGTGELFF TRBJ2-2 17 TRBV28
CASSLLPAKTYEQYF TRBJ2-7 15 TRBV11-3
CASSFSPRLAGGHNEQFF TRBJ2-1 18 TRBV28
CASSPGQGDTEQYF TRBJ2-7 14 TRBV7-9
CASRGTKGGNTIYF TRBJ1-3 14 TRBV11-2
CASSQGLRHEPDGYTF TRBJ1-2 16 TRBV4-3
CASSVGPPGPPSTGELFF TRBJ2-2 18 TRBV9
CAWRRTGGGDTQYF TRBJ2-3 14 TRBV30
CASSLFRQGRNQPQHF TRBJ1-5 16 TRBV28
CASRPRQGDEKLFF TRBJ1-4 14 TRBV19
CASSVTHARREGFDEQFF TRBJ2-1 18 TRBV9
CASSGQTNQPQHF TRBJ1-5 13 TRBV2
CASSEAGHRVRSGNTIYF TRBJ1-3 18 TRBV2
CAWSTMVSTEAFF TRBJ1-1 13 TRBV30
CASRINMGSGELFF TRBJ2-2 14 TRBV27
CAWSTGSIGNQPQHF TRBJ1-5 15 TRBV30
CASSIKGKQYF TRBJ2-7 11 TRBV19